Listed below are T cell receptor beta chains from one sample, sequenced in a study of beta chain features in type 1 diabetes. The table came from immunoSEQ multiplex PCR; TCRdb's copy has only in-frame clones and leaves some out. The table records 20,000 to 25,000 clones, 50% to 70% of them present only once. Sequenced sample: stem cell memory CD4+ T cells from blood. The receptors derive from a man aged 18-30 years with type 1 diabetes. CDR3s include the opening cysteine and the closing phenylalanine or tryptophan. A D gene is named only where the DNA matches it firmly. Clone sizes are given selectively: once, few, many, or a class where the clone is expanded.

-,-,TRBV4-1,TRBJ2-3,CASSQGGQGGTDTQYF,TGCGCCAGCAGCCAAGGGGGGCAGGGAGGCACAGATACGCAGTATTTT
-,-,TRBV27,TRBJ2-3,CASSTTFRNTQYF,TGTGCCAGCAGTACCACATTCAGGAATACGCAGTATTTT
-,once,TRBV5-6,TRBJ2-7,CASSLDPGYEQYF,TGTGCCAGCAGCTTGGATCCCGGGTACGAGCAGTACTTC
-,-,TRBV11-2,TRBJ2-1,CASSLAEYNEQFF,TGTGCCAGCAGCTTAGCGGAGTACAATGAGCAGTTCTTC
-,-,TRBV18,TRBJ1-3,CASSPPVLSSGNTIYF,TGTGCCAGCTCACCACCGGTCCTGAGCTCTGGAAACACCATATATTTT
-,few,TRBV7-2,TRBJ2-3,CASSFLRDTQYF,TGTGCCAGCAGCTTCCTGAGGGATACGCAGTATTTT
-,few,TRBV28,TRBJ2-1,CASSAQLGSSYNEQFF,TGTGCCAGCAGTGCACAACTGGGGAGCTCCTACAATGAGCAGTTCTTC
-,-,TRBV25-1,TRBJ2-7,CASSEQDISEQYF,TGTGCCAGCAGTGAACAGGATATCTCCGAGCAGTACTTC
-,-,TRBV2,TRBJ2-5,CASSPVQETQYF,TGTGCCAGCAGTCCGGTCCAAGAGACCCAGTACTTC
TRBD1,-,TRBV4-3,TRBJ1-5,CASSRGQGSQPQHF,TGCGCCAGCAGCCGTGGACAGGGCAGCCAGCCCCAGCATTTT
-,-,TRBV5-5,TRBJ1-2,CASTPTRGLNYGYTF,TGTGCCAGCACCCCGACGCGAGGATTAAACTATGGCTACACCTTC
TRBD2,few,TRBV5-6,TRBJ2-3,CASSMRLAGGDTQYF,TGTGCCAGCAGTATGAGGCTAGCGGGAGGAGATACGCAGTATTTT
-,-,TRBV11-2,TRBJ2-3,CASSLAPRSTDTQYF,TGTGCCAGCAGCTTAGCGCCGAGGAGCACAGATACGCAGTATTTT
TRBD2,few,TRBV5-1,TRBJ2-3,CASSLGLAGTDTQYF,TGCGCCAGCAGCCTGGGGCTAGCGGGGACAGATACGCAGTATTTT
-,-,TRBV7-2,TRBJ1-3,CASRAPSGNTIYF,TGTGCCAGCAGAGCTCCCTCTGGAAACACCATATATTTT
-,-,TRBV6-5,TRBJ2-7,CASSYSRRGPHEQYF,TGTGCCAGCAGTTACTCGAGGCGGGGGCCCCACGAGCAGTACTTC
-,-,TRBV5-1,TRBJ1-1,CASSFGGYGTEAFF,TGCGCCAGCAGCTTCGGGGGGTACGGCACTGAAGCTTTCTTT
-,few,TRBV14,TRBJ1-1,CASSQDVRSPGEGEAFF,TGTGCCAGCAGCCAAGACGTGAGAAGTCCGGGAGAAGGAGAAGCTTTCTTT
TRBD1,-,TRBV30,TRBJ2-1,CAWRHRGNEQFF,TGTGCCTGGAGGCACAGGGGCAATGAGCAGTTCTTC
-,-,TRBV5-1,TRBJ2-5,CASSPPPGHLQETQYF,TGCGCCAGCAGCCCCCCCCCTGGACACCTCCAAGAGACCCAGTACTTC
-,-,TRBV7-2,TRBJ1-4,CASSPTSSRLEKLFF,TGTGCCAGCAGCCCTACAAGCTCTCGACTTGAAAAACTGTTTTTT
TRBD2,-,TRBV5-1,TRBJ2-2,CASSSGGTITGELFF,TGCGCCAGCAGTAGCGGGGGGACGATCACCGGGGAGCTGTTTTTT